This section outlines one T cell receptor beta chain sequence together with its context. Its antigen is currently not known. Per-base qualities were not stored, and no clone one base away is much larger. The record originates from a study of blood T cell repertoires in COVID-19 (dated by TCRdb to 2018 to 2020). Notes on the research overall: The collaborator samples originated in the United States, Italy and Spain and spanned the acute and convalescent phases of COVID-19. The repertoires were made available in a free public database intended to serve as a resource for research on the immune response to SARS-CoV-2. Sample metadata almost always included a de-identified subject ID, COVID-19 status, age in years and sex. HLA class I and class II types, where available, came from metadata supplied by the sample provider rather than from assay-based typing. The samples were drawn from the first 160 participants of the ongoing ImmuneRACE study and from 1,200 or so subjects provided by 6 global collaborators. Deeply sampled blood TCRbeta repertoires from subjects exposed to, actively infected with, or recovered from COVID-19 were included in the dataset. The material from the prospective study consisted of cDNA or gDNA derived from T cells, B-cell-depleted T cells, or PBMCs. What the research found in general, with its limitations: The amount of clinical and demographic metadata varied by source and participant and was provided uncurated.

The CDR3 starts with the cysteine, ends with the phenylalanine, and has 14 residues. The kept DNA is CDR3 alone, 42 bases in frame from the first base. CDR1 and CDR2, looked up from the germline V gene (reference sequence), are SEHNR and FQNEAQ. The V end loses 5 bases and the J end loses 0 bases, and a stretch of 11 bases separates them. Whole blood was collected in K2EDTA tubes by collaborating institutions according to the institutions' own protocols. For TCRbeta analysis, collaborators shipped samples in one of three forms: frozen whole blood, isolated PBMCs, or DNA extracted from either of those sample types. TCRbeta CDR3 regions were amplified from genomic DNA using the immunoSEQ Assay, a bias-controlled multiplex PCR. On the authors' methods: The number of nucleated cells in each sample was estimated from the amplification of reference gene primers within the assay. To quantify the absolute abundance of each unique TCRbeta CDR3 rearrangement, sequence reads were collapsed and filtered. Productive Simpson clonality was computed per sample as the square root of Simpson's diversity index over productive rearrangements. Here the immuneACCESS table is served through TCRdb, limited to in-frame sequences with V and J called. Missing clones are a known gap in these copies; in checked studies unresolved V genes cover under half, and the rest lacks a known reason. V, J and clone size reflect that table, while D and trimming were determined from the DNA. The sample profile shows 150,000 to 200,000 clones; about 85% of them were found once. The ten top clones hold around 3.2% of the sample.

The sequenced sample was peripheral blood. The chain employs TRBV7-9 and TRBJ2-7, with the D gene call left open. The TCR was taken from a human donor with acute or convalescent COVID-19. The donor label of this sample is uncertain. The CDR3 protein sequence reads: CASSPRSTSYEQYF. The DNA reads TGTGCCAGCAGCCCCAGGTCAACCTCCTACGAGCAGTACTTC. Outside the CDR3, residues come from the reference TRBV7-9 and TRBJ2-7 proteins, so the full variable domain is: DTGVSQNPRHKITKRGQNVTFRCDPISEHNRLYWYRQTLGQGPEFLTYFQNEAQLEKSRLLSDRFSAERPKGSFSTLEIQRTEQGDSAMYLCASSPRSTSYEQYFGPGTRLTVT.